Presented here are 16 T cell receptor beta chains from one specimen sequenced in a study of response to subunit inactivated influenza vaccine. TCRdb used MiXCR to reprocess the RT-PCR reads, holding one entry per CDR3 protein. The sample records roughly 570,000 distinct CDR3 sequences, 10% to 15% being singletons. Sequencing used PBMCs from blood, obtained roughly 48 days after vaccination. The receptors shown here come from a man aged 45-65 years who received an inactivated influenza vaccine.

The chain couples TRBV5-1 to TRBJ2-5; TRBD1 aligns across 10 bases. This CDR3 contains 15 residues. Germline assignment: CDR1 SGHRS and CDR2 YFSETQ. The V segment lost 2 bases and the J segment 5 bases; nucleotides outside the gene matches: 6. The CDR3 protein is CASSLMGTGDETQYF. CDR3 in DNA: TGCGCCAGCAGCTTAATGGGGACAGGGGATGAGACCCAGTACTTC.

The chain couples TRBV12-3 or TRBV12-4 to TRBJ2-5; 7 nucleotides line up with TRBD1. Losses at the gene ends were 7 bases for V and 5 bases for J; bases not matched to a gene: 7. The CDR3 has 13 amino acids. The CDR3 loop reads CASTTGAWETQYF. In nucleotides, the CDR3 is TGTGCCAGCACCACAGGGGCCTGGGAGACCCAGTACTTC.

This chain's CDR3 is CSVEWYQQETQYF. The CDR3 region has the DNA TGCAGCGTTGAATGGTACCAGCAAGAGACCCAGTACTTC. The chain combines TRBV29-1 with TRBJ2-5; unclear D gene. The CDR3 runs 13 residues. The germline V and J ends were trimmed by 2 bases and 2 bases, with 9 bases remaining between them. The germline V gene encodes CDR1 SQVTM and CDR2 ANQGSEA.

This chain joins TRBV14 and TRBJ2-1; D gene ambiguous. The CDR3 extends over 15 amino acids. Trimming removed 4 bases from V and 2 bases from J, with 12 bases in between. CDR1 and CDR2 (germline): SGHDN, FVKESK. For the CDR3, the DNA is TGTGCCAGCAGCCCGACAAGTGCGCCCTACAATGAGCAGTTCTTC. It codes for CASSPTSAPYNEQFF.

Ten or more counts support this clonotype. This chain connects TRBV7-2 to TRBJ1-2; D remains unclear. The germline CDR1 and CDR2 sequences are SGHTA and FQGNSA. This CDR3 is built from 13 residues. V was clipped by 4 bases and J by 2 bases, with 8 bases between them. The CDR3 is CASSSALNYGYTF. The CDR3 nucleotides are TGTGCCAGCAGCTCCGCATTGAACTATGGCTACACCTTC. The whole variable domain, filled in from reference TRBV7-2 and TRBJ1-2, reads GAGVSQSPSNKVTEKGKDVELRCDPISGHTALYWYRQSLGQGLEFLIYFQGNSAPDKSGLPSDRFSAERTGGSVSTLTIQRTQQEDSAVYLCASSSALNYGYTFGSGTRLTVV.

The sample holds a few counts of this clonotype. J is TRBJ2-5 and V is TRBV7-2; D is unresolved. The CDR3 contains 13 residues. The V end lost 5 bases, the J end lost 2 bases, and 9 bases lay between the germline ends. CDR1 is SGHTA, CDR2 FQGNSA, per germline. CDR3: CASSQQEQETQYF. The CDR3 DNA reads TGTGCCAGCAGCCAACAAGAACAAGAGACCCAGTACTTC.

The V and J genes are TRBV20-1 and TRBJ1-2, with D maybe TRBD1 (5 bases). The CDR3 has 11 residues. The germline V gene encodes CDR1 DFQATT and CDR2 SNEGSKA (reference sequence). CDR3 sequence (DNA): TGCGAAGAGGGGCCTTTCTATGGCTACACCTTC. It translates to CEEGPFYGYTF.

This clonotype was found many times. This chain connects TRBV12-3 or TRBV12-4 to TRBJ1-1, with D hard to call. Trimming took off 7 bases at V and 0 bases at J, with 27 bases between the two ends. The length of the CDR3 is 19 residues. The CDR3 spells CASTNTGRVHNLMNTEAFF. The DNA for the CDR3 is TGTGCCAGCACCAACACGGGGAGAGTACACAACCTAATGAACACTGAAGCTTTCTTT.

This sequence joins TRBV5-4 and TRBJ2-1; 13 bases align to TRBD2. Losses at the gene ends were 3 bases for V and 9 bases for J; bases not matched to a gene: 0. This CDR3 is 13 amino acids long. In germline, CDR1 is SGHNT, CDR2 YYREEE (reference sequence). The CDR3 nucleotides are TGTGCCAGCAGCTGGACTAGCGGGAGTGAGCAGTTCTTC. Protein sequence: CASSWTSGSEQFF.

The J gene is TRBJ2-2, the V gene TRBV7-8, with D maybe TRBD1 (6 bases). Germline values: CDR1 SGHVS, CDR2 FQNEAQ. V was trimmed by 4 bases and J by 5 bases, leaving 23 bases between them. The CDR3 consists of 18 residues. DNA for the CDR3: TGTGCCAGCAGCTCCAGGGGCTCGATCAGGGTTTCGACCGGGGAGCTGTTTTTT. This translates into CASSSRGSIRVSTGELFF.

The table lists this clonotype with a few counts. The chain joins TRBV4-3 to TRBJ2-7, with D unresolved. CDR3 size: 19 residues. The germline V and J ends were trimmed by 0 bases and 0 bases, with 21 bases remaining between them. Germline V gene data show CDR1 as LGHNA and CDR2 as YSLEER. Here the CDR3 reads CASSQEPHGAVMDSYEQYF. The CDR3 coding sequence is TGCGCCAGCAGCCAAGAGCCGCACGGCGCAGTCATGGACTCCTACGAGCAGTACTTC.

V usage is TRBV5-4 and J usage is TRBJ2-4, with D perhaps TRBD1 or TRBD2 (6 bases each). The CDR3 consists of 15 residues. Trimming stripped 4 bases from V and 7 bases from J, with 18 bases between. Germline values: CDR1 SGHNT, CDR2 YYREEE (reference sequence). CDR3 amino acids: CASSRTAGSDNIQYF. The DNA for the CDR3 is TGTGCCAGCAGCCGGACAGCGGGCAGCGACAACATTCAGTACTTC.

The rearrangement joins TRBV7-9 to TRBJ1-5; perhaps TRBD1 as D (5 bases). In germline, CDR1 is SEHNR, CDR2 FQNEAQ (reference sequence). The CDR3 extends over 14 amino acids. V was cut by 5 bases and J by 5 bases, with 13 bases left in between. The CDR3 DNA reads as TGTGCCAGCAGCGGCGGCAGGGAGGATCAGCCCCAGCATTTT. This codes for CASSGGREDQPQHF.

This clonotype was detected only a few times. This chain joins TRBV7-2 and TRBJ2-1, with no clear D. Germline V gives CDR1 SGHTA, CDR2 FQGNSA. V lost 1 base, J lost 8 bases, and 9 bases lay in between. This CDR3 comprises 13 residues. CDR3 DNA sequence: TGTGCCAGCAGCTTAGGTTTGGGCGATGAGCAGTTCTTC. This codes for CASSLGLGDEQFF. The entire variable domain, with the rest obtained from reference TRBV7-2 and TRBJ2-1, is as follows: GAGVSQSPSNKVTEKGKDVELRCDPISGHTALYWYRQSLGQGLEFLIYFQGNSAPDKSGLPSDRFSAERTGGSVSTLTIQRTQQEDSAVYLCASSLGLGDEQFFGPGTRLTVL.

This sequence joins TRBV12-3 or TRBV12-4 and TRBJ1-1; 7 bases are a match to TRBD1. V lost 6 bases to trimming and J lost 6 bases; unmatched junction nucleotides: 7. The CDR3 is 13 amino acids. CDR3 amino acids: CASRRGGTAEAFF. CDR3 nucleotides: TGTGCCAGCAGGAGAGGGGGGACAGCTGAAGCTTTCTTT.

This clonotype has only a few counts. This chain joins TRBV28 and TRBJ2-2, with 7 bases aligning to TRBD2. CDR3 length: 13 residues. Germline assignment: CDR1 MDHEN and CDR2 SYDVKM. J was trimmed by 10 bases and V by 6 bases; bases with no gene match: 8. The CDR3 region has the DNA TGTGCCAGCAGCTGGGGAGGGTTTCAGGAGCTGTTTTTT. It codes for CASSWGGFQELFF.